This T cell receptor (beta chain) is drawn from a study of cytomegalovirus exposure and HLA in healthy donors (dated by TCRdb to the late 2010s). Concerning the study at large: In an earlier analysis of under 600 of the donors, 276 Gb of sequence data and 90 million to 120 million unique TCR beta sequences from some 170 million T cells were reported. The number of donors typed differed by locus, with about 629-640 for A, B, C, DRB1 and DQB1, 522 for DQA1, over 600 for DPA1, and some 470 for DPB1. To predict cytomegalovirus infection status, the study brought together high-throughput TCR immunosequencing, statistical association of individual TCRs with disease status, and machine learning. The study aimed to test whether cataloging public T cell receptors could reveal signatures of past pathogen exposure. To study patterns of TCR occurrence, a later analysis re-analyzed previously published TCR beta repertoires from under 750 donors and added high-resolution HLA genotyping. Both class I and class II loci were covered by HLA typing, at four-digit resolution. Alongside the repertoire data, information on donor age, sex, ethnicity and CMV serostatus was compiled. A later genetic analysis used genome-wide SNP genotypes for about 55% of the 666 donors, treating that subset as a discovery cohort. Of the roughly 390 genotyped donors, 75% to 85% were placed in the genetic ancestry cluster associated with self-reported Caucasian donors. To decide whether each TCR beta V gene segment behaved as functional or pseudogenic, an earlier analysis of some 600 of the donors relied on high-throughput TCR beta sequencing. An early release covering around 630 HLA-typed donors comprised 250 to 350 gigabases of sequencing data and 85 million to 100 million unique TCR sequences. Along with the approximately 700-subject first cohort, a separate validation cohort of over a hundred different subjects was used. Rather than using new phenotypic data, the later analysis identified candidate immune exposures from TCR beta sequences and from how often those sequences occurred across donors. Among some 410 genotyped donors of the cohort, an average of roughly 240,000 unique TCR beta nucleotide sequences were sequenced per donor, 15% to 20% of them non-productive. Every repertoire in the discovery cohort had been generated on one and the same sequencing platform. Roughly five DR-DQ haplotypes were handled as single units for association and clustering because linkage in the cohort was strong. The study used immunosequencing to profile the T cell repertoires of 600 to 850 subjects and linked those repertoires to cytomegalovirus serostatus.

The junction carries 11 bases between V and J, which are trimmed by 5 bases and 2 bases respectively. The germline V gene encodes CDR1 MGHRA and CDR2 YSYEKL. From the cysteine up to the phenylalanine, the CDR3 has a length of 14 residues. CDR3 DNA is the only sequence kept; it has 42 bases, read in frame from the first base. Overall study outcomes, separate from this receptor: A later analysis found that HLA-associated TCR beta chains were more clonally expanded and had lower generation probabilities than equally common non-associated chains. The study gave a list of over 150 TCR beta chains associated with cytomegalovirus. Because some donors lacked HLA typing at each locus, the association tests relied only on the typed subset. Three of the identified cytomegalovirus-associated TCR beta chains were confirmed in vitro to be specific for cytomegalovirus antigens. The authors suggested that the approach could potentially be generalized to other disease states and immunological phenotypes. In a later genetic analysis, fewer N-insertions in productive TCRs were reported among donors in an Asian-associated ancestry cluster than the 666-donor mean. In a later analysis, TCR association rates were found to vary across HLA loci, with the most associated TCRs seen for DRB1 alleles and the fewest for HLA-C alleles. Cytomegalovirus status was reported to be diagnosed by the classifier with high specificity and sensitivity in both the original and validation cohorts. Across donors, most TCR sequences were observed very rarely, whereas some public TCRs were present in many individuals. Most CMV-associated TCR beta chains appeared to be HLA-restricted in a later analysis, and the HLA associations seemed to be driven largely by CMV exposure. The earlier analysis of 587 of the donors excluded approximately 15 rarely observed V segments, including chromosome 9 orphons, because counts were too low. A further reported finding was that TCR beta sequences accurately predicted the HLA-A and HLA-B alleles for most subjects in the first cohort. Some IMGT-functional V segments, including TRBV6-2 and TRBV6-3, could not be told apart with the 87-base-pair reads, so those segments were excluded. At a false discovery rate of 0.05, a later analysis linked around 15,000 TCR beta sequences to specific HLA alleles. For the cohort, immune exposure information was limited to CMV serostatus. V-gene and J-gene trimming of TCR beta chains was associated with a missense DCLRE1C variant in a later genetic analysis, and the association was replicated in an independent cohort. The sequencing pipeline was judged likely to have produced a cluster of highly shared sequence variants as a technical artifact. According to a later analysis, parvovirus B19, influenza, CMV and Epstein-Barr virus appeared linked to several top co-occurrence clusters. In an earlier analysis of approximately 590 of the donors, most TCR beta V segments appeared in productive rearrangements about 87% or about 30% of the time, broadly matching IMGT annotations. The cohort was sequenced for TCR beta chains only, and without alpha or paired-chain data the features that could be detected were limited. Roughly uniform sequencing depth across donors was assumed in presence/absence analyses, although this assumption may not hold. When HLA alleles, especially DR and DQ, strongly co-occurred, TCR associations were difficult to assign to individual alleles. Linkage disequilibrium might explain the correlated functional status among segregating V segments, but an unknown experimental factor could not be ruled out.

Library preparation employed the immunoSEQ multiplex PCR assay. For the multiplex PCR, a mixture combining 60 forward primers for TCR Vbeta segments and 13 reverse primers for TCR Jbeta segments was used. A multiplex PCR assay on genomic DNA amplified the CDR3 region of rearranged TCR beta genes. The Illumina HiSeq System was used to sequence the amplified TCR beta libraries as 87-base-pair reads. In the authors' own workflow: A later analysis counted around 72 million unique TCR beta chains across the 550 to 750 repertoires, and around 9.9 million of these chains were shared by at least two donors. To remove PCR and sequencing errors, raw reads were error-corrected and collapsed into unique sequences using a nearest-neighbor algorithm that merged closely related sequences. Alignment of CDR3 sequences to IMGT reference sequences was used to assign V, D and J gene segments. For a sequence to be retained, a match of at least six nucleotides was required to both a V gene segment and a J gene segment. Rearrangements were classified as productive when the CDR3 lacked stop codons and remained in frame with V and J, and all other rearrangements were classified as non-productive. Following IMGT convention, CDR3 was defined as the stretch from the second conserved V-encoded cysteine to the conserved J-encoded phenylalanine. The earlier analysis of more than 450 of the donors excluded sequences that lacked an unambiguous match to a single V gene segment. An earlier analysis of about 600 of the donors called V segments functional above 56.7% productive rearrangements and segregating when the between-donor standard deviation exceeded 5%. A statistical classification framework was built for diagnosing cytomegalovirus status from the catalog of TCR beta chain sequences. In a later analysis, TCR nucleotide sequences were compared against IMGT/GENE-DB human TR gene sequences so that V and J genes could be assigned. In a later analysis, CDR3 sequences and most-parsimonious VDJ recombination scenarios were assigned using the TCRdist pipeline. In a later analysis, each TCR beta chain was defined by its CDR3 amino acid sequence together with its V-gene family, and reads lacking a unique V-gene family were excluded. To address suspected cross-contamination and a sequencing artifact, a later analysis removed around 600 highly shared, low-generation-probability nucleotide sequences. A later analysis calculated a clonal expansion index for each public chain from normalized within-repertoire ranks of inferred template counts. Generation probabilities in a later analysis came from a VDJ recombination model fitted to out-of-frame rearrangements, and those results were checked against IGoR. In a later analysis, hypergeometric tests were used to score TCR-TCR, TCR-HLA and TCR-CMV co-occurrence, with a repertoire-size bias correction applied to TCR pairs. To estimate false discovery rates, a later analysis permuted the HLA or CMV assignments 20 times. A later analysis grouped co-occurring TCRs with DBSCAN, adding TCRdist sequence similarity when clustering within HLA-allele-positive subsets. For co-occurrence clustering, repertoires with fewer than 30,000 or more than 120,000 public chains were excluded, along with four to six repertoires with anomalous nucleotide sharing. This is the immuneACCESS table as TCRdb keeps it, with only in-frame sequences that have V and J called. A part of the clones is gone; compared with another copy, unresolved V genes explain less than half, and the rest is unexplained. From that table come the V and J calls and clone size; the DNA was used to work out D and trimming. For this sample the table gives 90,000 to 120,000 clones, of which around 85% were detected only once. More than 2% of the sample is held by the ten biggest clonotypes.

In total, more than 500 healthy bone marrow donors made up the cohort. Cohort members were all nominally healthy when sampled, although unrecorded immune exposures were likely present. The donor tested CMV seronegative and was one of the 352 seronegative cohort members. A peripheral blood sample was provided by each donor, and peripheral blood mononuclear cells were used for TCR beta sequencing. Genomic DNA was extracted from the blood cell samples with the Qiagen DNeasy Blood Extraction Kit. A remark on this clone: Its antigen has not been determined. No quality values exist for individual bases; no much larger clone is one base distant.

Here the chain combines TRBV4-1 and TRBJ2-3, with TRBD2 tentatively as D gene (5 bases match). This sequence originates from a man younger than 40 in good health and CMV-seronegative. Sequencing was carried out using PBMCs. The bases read TGCGCCAGCAGCTCCGAGCGGTTCACAGATACGCAGTATTTT. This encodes CASSSERFTDTQYF.